This record looks at one TCR beta chain sequence and its context. The data stem from a study of cytomegalovirus exposure and HLA in healthy donors. PCR involved 60 Vbeta and 13 Jbeta primers. Only in-frame clones appear in the TCRdb table, and some are missing; sequencing was by immunoSEQ multiplex PCR. This table has 250,000 to 300,000 clones, around four fifths appearing once. The CDR3 is made up of 14 amino acids. Germline loops: CDR1 SGHVS, CDR2 FQNEAQ. Between the trimmed V and J ends, which lost 3 bases and 0 bases, there was a span of 8 bases. The sequenced sample consisted of PBMCs. This sequence was found in a woman aged 40 to 49 in good health and CMV-seropositive. V gene TRBV7-8 combines with J gene TRBJ1-1; a weak D match, TRBD1 (6 bases). The CDR3 DNA reads TGTGCCAGCAGCTTGGGACATTTGAACACTGAAGCTTTCTTT. It translates to CASSLGHLNTEAFF.